This record concerns one T cell receptor (beta chain) sequence. V was clipped by 6 bases and J by 5 bases; unmatched bases: 6. The CDR3 is 15 amino acids. Germline V gene data show CDR1 as LNHDA and CDR2 as SQIVND (reference sequence). This entry belongs to a study of shared clonotypes between healthy human individuals. Assay used: immunoSEQ multiplex PCR; TCRdb lists only in-frame clones, some missing. Of approximately 640,000 clones in the sample, about 90% were seen once. The rearrangement uses TRBV19 and TRBJ2-7, with TRBD2 identical over 14 bases. Sequenced input: memory CD8+ T cells from PBMCs. The subset denotes: CD45RO+ cells pooled with CCR7-negative TemRA cells. The sequence was obtained from a man aged 18 to 29 in good health. Some clones in this sample may be carry-over from other donors' samples. The CDR3 DNA follows: TGTGCCAGTAGCACGGGACTAGCGGGAGAGCACGAGCAGTACTTC. This encodes CASSTGLAGEHEQYF.